This TCR beta chain was documented in a study of blood T cell repertoires in COVID-19. Whole-study context: Collection of acute and convalescent COVID-19 samples took place in the United States, Italy and Spain.

Germline CDR1 and CDR2: KGHSH and LQKENI. The V gene lost 5 bases and the J gene lost 1 base, with 14 bases spanning the gap. CDR3 size: 16 residues. Some clones are missing from TCRdb's copy, which holds only in-frame ones; the method was immunoSEQ multiplex PCR. The sample includes 95,000 to 110,000 clones, 84% seen only once; the top ten take 9.5% to 15%. The clonotype originates from a human donor in a cohort sampled during active COVID-19. The V gene is TRBV18, the J gene TRBJ2-2; the D gene is possibly TRBD1 (6 bases). The source material was peripheral blood. The DNA for the CDR3 is TGTGCCAGCTCAACGGGGAACAGGGTGAACACCGGGGAGCTGTTTTTT. Protein product: CASSTGNRVNTGELFF.